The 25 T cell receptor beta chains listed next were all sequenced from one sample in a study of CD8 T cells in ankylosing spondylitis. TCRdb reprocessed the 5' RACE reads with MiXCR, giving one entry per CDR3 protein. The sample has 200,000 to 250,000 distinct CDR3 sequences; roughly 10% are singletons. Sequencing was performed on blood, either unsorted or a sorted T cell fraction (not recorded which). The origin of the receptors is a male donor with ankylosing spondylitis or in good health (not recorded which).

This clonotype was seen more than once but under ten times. CDR3 amino acids: CASSLVPRELFF. DNA for the CDR3: TGTGCCAGCAGCTTAGTTCCTAGGGAGCTGTTTTTT. V usage is TRBV11-2 and J usage is TRBJ2-2; no firm D call. The germline CDR1 and CDR2 sequences are SGHAT and FQNNGV. The CDR3 loop spans 12 amino acids. Trimming shortened V by 1 base and J by 9 bases, and 6 bases separated the two germline ends.

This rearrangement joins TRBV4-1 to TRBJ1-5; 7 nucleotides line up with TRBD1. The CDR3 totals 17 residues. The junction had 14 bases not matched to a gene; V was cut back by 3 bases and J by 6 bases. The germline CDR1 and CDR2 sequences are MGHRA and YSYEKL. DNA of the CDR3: TGCGCCAGCAGCCAGGGGGAGACAGGGTTTCTAATTCAGCCCCAGCATTTT. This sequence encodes CASSQGETGFLIQPQHF.

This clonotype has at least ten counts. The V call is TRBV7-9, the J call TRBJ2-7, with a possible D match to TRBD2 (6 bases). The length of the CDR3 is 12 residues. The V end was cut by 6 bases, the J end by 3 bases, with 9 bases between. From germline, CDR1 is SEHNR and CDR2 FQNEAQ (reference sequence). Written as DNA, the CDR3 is TGTGCCAGCAGTCCCGGGGGCTACGAGCAGTACTTC. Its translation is CASSPGGYEQYF.

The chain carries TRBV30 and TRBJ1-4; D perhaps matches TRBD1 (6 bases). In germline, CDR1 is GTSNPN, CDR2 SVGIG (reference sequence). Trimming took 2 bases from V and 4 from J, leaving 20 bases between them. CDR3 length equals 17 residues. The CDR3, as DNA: TGTGCCTGGAGTCCTCTGTTAAAGGGGACACTTAATGAAAAACTGTTTTTT. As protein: CAWSPLLKGTLNEKLFF.

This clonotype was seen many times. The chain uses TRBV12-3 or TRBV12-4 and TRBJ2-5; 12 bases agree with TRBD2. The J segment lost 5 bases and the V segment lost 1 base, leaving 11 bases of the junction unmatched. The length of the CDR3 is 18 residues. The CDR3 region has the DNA TGTGCCAGCAGTTTAGAAGGGGAGACTAGCGGGAGAAGGGAGACCCAGTACTTC. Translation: CASSLEGETSGRRETQYF.

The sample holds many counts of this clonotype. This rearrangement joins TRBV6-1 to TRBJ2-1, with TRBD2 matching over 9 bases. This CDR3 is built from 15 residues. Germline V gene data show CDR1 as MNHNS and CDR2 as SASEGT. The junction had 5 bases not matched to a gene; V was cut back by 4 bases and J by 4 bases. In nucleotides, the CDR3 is TGTGCCAGCAGTGCGTTAGCGGGAGCGTACAATGAGCAGTTCTTC. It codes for CASSALAGAYNEQFF.

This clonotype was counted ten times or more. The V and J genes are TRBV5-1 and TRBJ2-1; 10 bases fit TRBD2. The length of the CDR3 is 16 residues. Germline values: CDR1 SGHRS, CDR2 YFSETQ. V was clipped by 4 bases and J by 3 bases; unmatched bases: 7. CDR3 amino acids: CASSPTSGEYYNEQFF. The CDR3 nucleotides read TGCGCCAGCAGCCCAACTAGCGGGGAATACTACAATGAGCAGTTCTTC.

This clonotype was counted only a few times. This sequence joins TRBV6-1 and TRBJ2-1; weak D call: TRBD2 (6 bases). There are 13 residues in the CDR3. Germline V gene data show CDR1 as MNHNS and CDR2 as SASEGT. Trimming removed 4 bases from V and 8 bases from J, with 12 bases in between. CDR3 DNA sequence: TGTGCCAGCAGTGCTACCCGGAGGGATGAGCAGTTCTTC. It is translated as CASSATRRDEQFF.

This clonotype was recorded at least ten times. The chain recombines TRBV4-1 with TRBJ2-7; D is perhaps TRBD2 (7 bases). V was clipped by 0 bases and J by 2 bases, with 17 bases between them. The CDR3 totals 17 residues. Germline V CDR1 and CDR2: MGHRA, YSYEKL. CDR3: CASSQDKAGAPPYEQYF. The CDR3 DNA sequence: TGCGCCAGCAGCCAAGACAAGGCGGGGGCCCCTCCCTACGAGCAGTACTTC.

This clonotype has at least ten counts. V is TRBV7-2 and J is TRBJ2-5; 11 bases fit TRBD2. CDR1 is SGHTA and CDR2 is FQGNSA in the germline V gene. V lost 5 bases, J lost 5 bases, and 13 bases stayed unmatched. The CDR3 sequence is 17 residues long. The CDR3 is CASSAQGLLAGAETQYF. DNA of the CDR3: TGTGCCAGCAGCGCCCAGGGGCTACTAGCGGGAGCTGAGACCCAGTACTTC.

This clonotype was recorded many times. The CDR3 loop is CASSPTGGFIEAFF. DNA for the CDR3: TGTGCCAGCAGCCCGACAGGGGGCTTCATTGAAGCTTTCTTT. The chain links TRBV12-3 or TRBV12-4 to TRBJ1-1; 10 bases line up with TRBD1. The CDR3 loop spans 14 amino acids. The V segment lost 6 bases and the J segment 7 bases; nucleotides outside the gene matches: 8.

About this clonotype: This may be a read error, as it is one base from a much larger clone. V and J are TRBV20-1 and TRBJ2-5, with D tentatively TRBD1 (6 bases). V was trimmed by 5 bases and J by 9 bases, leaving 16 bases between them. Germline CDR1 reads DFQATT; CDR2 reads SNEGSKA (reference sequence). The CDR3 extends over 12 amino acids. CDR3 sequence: CSASGQSEAQYF. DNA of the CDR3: TGCAGTGCTTCCGGACAGTCGGAGGCCCAGTACTTC.

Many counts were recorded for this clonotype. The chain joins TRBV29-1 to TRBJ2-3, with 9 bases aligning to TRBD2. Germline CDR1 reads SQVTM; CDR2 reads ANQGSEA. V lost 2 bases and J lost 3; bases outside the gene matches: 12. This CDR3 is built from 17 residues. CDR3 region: CSVESGAGGPSTDTQYF. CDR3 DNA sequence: TGCAGCGTTGAAAGCGGGGCGGGAGGGCCTAGTACAGATACGCAGTATTTT.

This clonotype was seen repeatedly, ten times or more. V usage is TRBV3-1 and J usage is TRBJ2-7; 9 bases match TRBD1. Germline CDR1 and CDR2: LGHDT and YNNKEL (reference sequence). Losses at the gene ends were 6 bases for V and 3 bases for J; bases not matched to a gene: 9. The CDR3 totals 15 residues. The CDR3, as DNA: TGTGCCAGCAGGGAATCGGGACAGGGAAACTACGAGCAGTACTTC. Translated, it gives CASRESGQGNYEQYF.

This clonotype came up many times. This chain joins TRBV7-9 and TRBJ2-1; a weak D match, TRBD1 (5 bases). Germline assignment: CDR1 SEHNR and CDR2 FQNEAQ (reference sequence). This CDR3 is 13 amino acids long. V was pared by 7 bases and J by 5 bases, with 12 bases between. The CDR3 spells CASTQGPNNEQFF. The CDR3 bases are TGTGCCAGCACCCAGGGCCCCAACAATGAGCAGTTCTTC. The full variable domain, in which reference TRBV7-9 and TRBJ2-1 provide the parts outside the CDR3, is DTGVSQNPRHKITKRGQNVTFRCDPISEHNRLYWYRQTLGQGPEFLTYFQNEAQLEKSRLLSDRFSAERPKGSFSTLEIQRTEQGDSAMYLCASTQGPNNEQFFGPGTRLTVL.

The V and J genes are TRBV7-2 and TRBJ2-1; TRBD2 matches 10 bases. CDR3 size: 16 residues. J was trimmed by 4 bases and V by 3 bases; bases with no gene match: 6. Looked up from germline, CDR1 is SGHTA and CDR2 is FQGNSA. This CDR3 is CASSFRGTSVYNEQFF. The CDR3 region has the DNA TGTGCCAGCAGCTTTCGGGGGACTAGCGTATACAATGAGCAGTTCTTC.

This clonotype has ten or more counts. In DNA, the CDR3 is TGTGCCAGCAGTTACGAAGGAGGGACGAACGAGCAGTACTTC. As protein: CASSYEGGTNEQYF. The genes are TRBV6-5 and TRBJ2-7; D is possibly TRBD2 (6 bases). CDR3 size: 14 residues. Germline assignment: CDR1 MNHEY and CDR2 SVGAGI. V dropped 2 bases and J dropped 5 bases, with 13 bases sitting between them.

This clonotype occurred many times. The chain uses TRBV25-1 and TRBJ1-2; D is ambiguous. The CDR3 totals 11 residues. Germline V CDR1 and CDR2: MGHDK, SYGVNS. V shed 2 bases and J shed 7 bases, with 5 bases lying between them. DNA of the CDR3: TGTGCCAGCAGTGAAGTGGGTGGCTACACCTTC. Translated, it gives CASSEVGGYTF.

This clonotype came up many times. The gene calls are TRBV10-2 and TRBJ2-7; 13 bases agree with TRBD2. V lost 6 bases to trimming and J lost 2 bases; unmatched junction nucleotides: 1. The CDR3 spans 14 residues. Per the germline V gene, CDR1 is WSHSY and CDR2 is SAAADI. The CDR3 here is CASSTSGRAYEQYF. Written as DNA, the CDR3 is TGCGCCAGCAGCACTAGCGGGAGGGCCTACGAGCAGTACTTC.

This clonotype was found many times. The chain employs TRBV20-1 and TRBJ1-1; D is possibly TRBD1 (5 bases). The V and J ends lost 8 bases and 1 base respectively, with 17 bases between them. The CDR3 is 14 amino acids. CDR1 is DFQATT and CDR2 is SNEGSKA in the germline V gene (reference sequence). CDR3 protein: CSPGRWGSNTEAFF. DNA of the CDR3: TGCAGTCCCGGGAGGTGGGGCTCGAACACTGAAGCTTTCTTT.

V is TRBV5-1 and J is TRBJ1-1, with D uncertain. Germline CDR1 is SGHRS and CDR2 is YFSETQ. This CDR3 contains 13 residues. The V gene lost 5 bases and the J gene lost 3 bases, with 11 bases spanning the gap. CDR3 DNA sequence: TGCGCCAGCAGGCTGGAAATGGACACTGAAGCTTTCTTT. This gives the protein CASRLEMDTEAFF. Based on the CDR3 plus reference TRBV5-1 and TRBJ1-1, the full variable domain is KAGVTQTPRYLIKTRGQQVTLSCSPISGHRSVSWYQQTPGQGLQFLFEYFSETQRNKGNFPGRFSGRQFSNSRSEMNVSTLELGDSALYLCASRLEMDTEAFFGQGTRLTVV.

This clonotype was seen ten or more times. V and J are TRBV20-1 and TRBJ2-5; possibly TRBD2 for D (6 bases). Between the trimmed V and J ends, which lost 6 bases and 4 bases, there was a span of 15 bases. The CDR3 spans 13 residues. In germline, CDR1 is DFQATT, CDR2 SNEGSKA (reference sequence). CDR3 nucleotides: TGCAGTGCCGACCCCGGAGGGCGAGAGACCCAGTACTTC. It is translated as CSADPGGRETQYF.

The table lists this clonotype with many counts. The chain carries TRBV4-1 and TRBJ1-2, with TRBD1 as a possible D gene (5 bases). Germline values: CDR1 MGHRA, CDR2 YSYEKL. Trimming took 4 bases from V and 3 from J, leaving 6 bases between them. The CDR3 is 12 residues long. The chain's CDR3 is CASSPGDYGYTF. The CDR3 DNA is TGCGCCAGCAGCCCGGGGGACTATGGCTACACCTTC.

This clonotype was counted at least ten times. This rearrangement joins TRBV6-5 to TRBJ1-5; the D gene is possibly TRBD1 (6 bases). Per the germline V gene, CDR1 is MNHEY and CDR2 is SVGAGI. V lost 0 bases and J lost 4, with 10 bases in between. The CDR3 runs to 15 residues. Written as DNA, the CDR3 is TGTGCCAGCAGTTACTCTACAGGGTTAAATCAGCCCCAGCATTTT. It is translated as CASSYSTGLNQPQHF.

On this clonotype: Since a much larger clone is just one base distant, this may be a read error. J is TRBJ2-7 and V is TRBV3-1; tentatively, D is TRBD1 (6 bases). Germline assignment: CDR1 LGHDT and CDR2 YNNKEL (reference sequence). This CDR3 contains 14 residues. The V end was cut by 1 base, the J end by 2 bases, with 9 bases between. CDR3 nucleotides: TGTGCCAGCAGCCAAGGGACAGTCACCTACGAGCAGTACTTC. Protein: CASSQGTVTYEQYF.